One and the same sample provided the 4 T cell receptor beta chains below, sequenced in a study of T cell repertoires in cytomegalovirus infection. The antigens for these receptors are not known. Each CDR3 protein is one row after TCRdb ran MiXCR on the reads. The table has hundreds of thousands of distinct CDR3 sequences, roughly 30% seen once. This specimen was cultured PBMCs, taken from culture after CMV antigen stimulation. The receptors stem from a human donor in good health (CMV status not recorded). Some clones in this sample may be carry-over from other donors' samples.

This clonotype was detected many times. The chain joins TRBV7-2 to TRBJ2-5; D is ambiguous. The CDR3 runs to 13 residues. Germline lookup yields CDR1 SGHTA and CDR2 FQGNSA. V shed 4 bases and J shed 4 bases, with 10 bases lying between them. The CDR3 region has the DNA TGTGCCAGCAGCTGGGCGGTAACAGAGACCCAGTACTTC. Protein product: CASSWAVTETQYF.

Written as DNA, the CDR3 is TGTGCCAGCAGTTTACCCGGGTGGGAACCCCAGCATTTT. Translation: CASSLPGWEPQHF. The V and J genes are TRBV12-3 or TRBV12-4 and TRBJ1-5; no definite D call. Trimming cost V 2 bases and J 10 bases, with 12 bases left between them. The CDR3 is made up of 13 amino acids.

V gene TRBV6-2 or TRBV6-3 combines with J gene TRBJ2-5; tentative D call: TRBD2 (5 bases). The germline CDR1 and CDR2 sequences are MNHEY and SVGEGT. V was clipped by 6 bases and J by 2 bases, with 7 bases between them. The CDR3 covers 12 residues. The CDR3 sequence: CASSQRQETQYF. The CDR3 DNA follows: TGTGCCAGCAGCCAGCGGCAAGAGACCCAGTACTTC.

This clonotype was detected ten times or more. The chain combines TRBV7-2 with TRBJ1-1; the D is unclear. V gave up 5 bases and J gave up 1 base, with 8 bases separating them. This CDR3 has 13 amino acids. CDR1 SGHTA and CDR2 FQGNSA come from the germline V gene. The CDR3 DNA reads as TGTGCCAGCAGCACCAGCACGAACACTGAAGCTTTCTTT. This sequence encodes CASSTSTNTEAFF.